The sequence of this T cell receptor (beta chain) was determined in a study of T cells in localized non-small cell lung cancer. Whole-study results and caveats: Tumor showed lower T cell clonality than uninvolved adjacent lung, where it was highest. Sequencing involved a lone tumor region, leaving heterogeneity possible. Researchers found a median around 50 of the top 100 tumor clones in adjacent lung. Elevated circulating T cell density in blood was associated with longer overall survival.

This table comes from immunoSEQ multiplex PCR, and its TCRdb copy is limited to in-frame clones, with some not included. The data contain under 35,000 clones, around 90% of them singletons. Comment on this clone: No antigen is known for it.

V lost 6 bases and J 4 bases, leaving 14 bases between the germline ends. This CDR3 comprises 14 residues. Germline CDR1 is SNHLY and CDR2 is FYNNEI. This chain joins TRBV2 and TRBJ2-3; D may be TRBD1 or TRBD2 (7 bases each). The TCR originated in an older female donor with stage I lung adenocarcinoma. This specimen was peripheral blood, taken before any cancer treatment. CDR3 in amino acids: CASRGPGGADTQYF. CDR3 DNA sequence: TGTGCCAGCAGGGGACCAGGGGGGGCAGATACGCAGTATTTT.